This T cell receptor beta chain comes out of a study of blood T cell repertoires in COVID-19 (dated by TCRdb to about 2020). At the level of the whole study: Collaborator samples came from the United States, Italy and Spain and covered acute and convalescent phases of COVID-19. The prospective study material was composed of cDNA or gDNA derived from T cells, B-cell-depleted T cells, or PBMCs. Deeply sampled blood TCRbeta repertoires from subjects exposed to, actively infected with, or recovered from COVID-19 were included in the dataset. The repertoires were released in a freely available public database intended as a resource for research on the immune response to SARS-CoV-2. Samples came from the ongoing ImmuneRACE study (first 160 participants) plus 1,254 subjects from 6 global collaborators. The sample metadata nearly always contained a de-identified subject ID, COVID-19 status, age in years and sex. Where available, HLA class I and class II types were obtained from metadata supplied by the sample provider rather than from assay-based typing.

The full study reports these points: The amount of clinical and demographic metadata varied by source and participant and was provided uncurated.

On this clone itself: Its binding antigen is unknown. Nothing much larger sits one base from this clone, and base qualities are not available.

Counted from cysteine to phenylalanine, this CDR3 has 14 amino acids. The retained sequence is limited to the CDR3, 42 bases, with the frame set at the first base. CDR1 and CDR2 (LNHDA, SQIVND) derive from the germline V gene (reference sequence). V has 5 bases trimmed and J has 4 bases trimmed; junction bases matching no gene number 6. Participants in the prospective study were enrolled through a virtual design, were aged about 18 to 100 years, and lived in roughly 26 United States geographic areas. To assign participants to cohorts, the prospective study relied on clinical history that participants themselves reported in a screening survey and a study questionnaire. ImmuneRACE Cohort 3 recovered participants were defined by two consecutive negative NP/OP PCR tests, healthcare professional clearance, or symptom resolution. Mobile phlebotomists in the prospective study collected whole blood, serum and a nasopharyngeal or oropharyngeal swab from every participant. Prospective study participants could optionally give additional blood draws and questionnaires over a roughly two-month period. Before DNA extraction, prospective study blood samples were shipped either frozen or at room temperature.

The immunoSEQ Assay, a bias-controlled multiplex PCR, was used to amplify TCRbeta CDR3 regions from genomic DNA. The authors' analysis ran thus. Within the assay, amplification of reference gene primers was used to estimate how many nucleated cells each sample contained. To quantify the absolute abundance of each unique TCRbeta CDR3 rearrangement, sequence reads were collapsed and filtered. For each sample, productive Simpson clonality was calculated as the square root of Simpson's diversity index across productive rearrangements. Held by TCRdb, this immuneACCESS table contains in-frame sequences only and omits some clones. Under half of the omission traces to an unresolved V gene where checked; the cause of the rest is unknown. That table furnishes V, J and clone size, whereas the DNA furnished D and trimming. Recorded for this sample are roughly 340,000 clones; around 87% of them occurred a single time. The ten largest clones take up over 0.95% of the sample.

The source of this sequence is a man between 18 and 29 years old who had recovered from COVID-19. Sequenced: PBMCs or T cells enriched from blood (not recorded which). The rearrangement combines TRBV19 with TRBJ1-1, with 8 central nucleotides matching TRBD1. CDR3 loop: CASSVTRGPTEAFF. The bases are TGTGCCAGTAGTGTCACCAGGGGGCCCACTGAAGCTTTCTTT. Outside the CDR3, residues come from the reference TRBV19 and TRBJ1-1 proteins, so the full variable domain is: DGGITQSPKYLFRKEGQNVTLSCEQNLNHDAMYWYRQDPGQGLRLIYYSQIVNDFQKGDIAEGYSVSREKKESFPLTVTSAQKNPTAFYLCASSVTRGPTEAFFGQGTRLTVV.